The 20 T cell receptor beta chains in this list originate from one sample, sequenced in a study of Tregs in tolerant kidney transplant recipients. These receptors have no identified antigens. Here immunoSEQ multiplex PCR was the method, and the copy in TCRdb shows in-frame clones only, minus some. The table shows about 44,000 clones, with over 95% occurring only once. Material for sequencing was Tregs from blood cultured with allogeneic cells. These receptors were collected from a human donor in good health.

This chain links TRBV5-4 with TRBJ2-1; D ambiguous. This CDR3 spans 11 amino acids. Germline values: CDR1 SGHNT, CDR2 YYREEE (reference sequence). Trimming cost V 3 bases and J 9 bases, with 7 bases left between them. Here the CDR3 DNA reads TGTGCCAGCAGCTCGGAGTCTGAGCAGTTCTTC. It yields the protein CASSSESEQFF.

The CDR3 DNA reads TGTGCCAGCAGCCCTATAGTCGGCGGGACAGGGGGTTCCTACGAGCAGTACTTC. It is translated as CASSPIVGGTGGSYEQYF. The chain employs TRBV5-6 and TRBJ2-7; 11 nucleotides line up with TRBD1. After removal of 4 bases from V and 1 base from J, the junction contained 13 bases not matched to a gene. The germline V gene has CDR1 SGHDT and CDR2 YYEEEE. The length of the CDR3 is 18 residues.

The rearrangement links TRBV18 to TRBJ2-5; 7 nucleotides line up with TRBD1. TRBJ2-7 explains the end of the DNA better; the J call may be wrong. Germline assignment: CDR1 KGHSH and CDR2 LQKENI. The CDR3 has 14 residues. The CDR3 protein is CASGEQGRSYEQYF. The CDR3 DNA is TGTGCCAGCGGGGAACAGGGGAGATCCTACGAGCAGTACTTC.

This sequence joins TRBV27 and TRBJ2-7; 9 nucleotides match TRBD1. The CDR3 has 19 residues. Germline V lookup: CDR1 MNHEY, CDR2 SMNVEV (reference sequence). V gave up 2 bases and J gave up 6 bases; unmatched junction bases: 20. The CDR3 here is CASSLGGPLTGTGRSEQYF. In nucleotides, the CDR3 is TGTGCCAGCAGTTTAGGGGGGCCTCTAACCGGGACAGGGCGTAGCGAGCAGTACTTC.

The chain joins TRBV25-1 to TRBJ2-1, with a tentative D call TRBD1 (7 bases). The CDR3 runs 14 residues. Looked up from germline, CDR1 is MGHDK and CDR2 is SYGVNS. V was pared by 7 bases and J by 5 bases, with 15 bases between. The CDR3 spells CASKEGGGNNEQFF. CDR3 in DNA: TGTGCCAGCAAAGAAGGAGGGGGCAACAATGAGCAGTTCTTC.

The chain is built from TRBV10-3 and TRBJ2-7; 8 bases fit TRBD1. The trim removed 10 bases at V and 3 bases at J, leaving 14 bases unmatched. This CDR3 is built from 15 residues. The germline V gene has CDR1 ENHRY and CDR2 SYGVKD. CDR3 sequence reads: CATPPGQQGDYEQYF. CDR3 nucleotide sequence: TGTGCCACACCTCCGGGACAACAGGGGGACTACGAGCAGTACTTC.

This clone is judged medium-sized (0.01 to 0.1%). The rearrangement uses TRBV2 and TRBJ1-1, with 8 bases lining up with TRBD1. The CDR3 totals 15 residues. CDR1 SNHLY and CDR2 FYNNEI come from the germline V gene. Trimming took 4 bases from V and 0 from J; bases not matched to a gene: 4. The CDR3 is CASSGGTGLNTEAFF. As DNA, the CDR3 is TGTGCCAGCAGTGGAGGGACAGGATTGAACACTGAAGCTTTCTTT.

The chain recombines TRBV10-3 with TRBJ2-3; either TRBD1 or TRBD2 may supply D (5 bases each). Germline lookup yields CDR1 ENHRY and CDR2 SYGVKD. The CDR3 totals 13 residues. Trimming left V 10 bases short and J 2 bases short, with 13 bases between. The CDR3 here is CATRWDDTDTQYF. The CDR3 DNA reads as TGTGCCACCCGCTGGGACGACACAGATACGCAGTATTTT.

Only one count was recorded for this clone. The CDR3 is CASSETLNYGYTF. In DNA form, the CDR3 reads TGTGCCAGCAGTGAGACCTTAAACTATGGCTACACCTTC. The chain joins TRBV25-1 to TRBJ1-2, with D unclear. Germline-derived CDR1 and CDR2 are MGHDK and SYGVNS. There are 13 residues in the CDR3. Trimming pared 3 bases from V and 2 bases from J, leaving 7 bases between.

The genes are TRBV14 and TRBJ2-4, with a tentative D call TRBD2 (5 bases). CDR1 and CDR2 (germline): SGHDN, FVKESK. With 1 base removed from V and 8 bases from J, the gap between germline ends came to 6 bases. This CDR3 contains 12 residues. CDR3 sequence reads: CASSQGGYIQYF. In nucleotides, the CDR3 is TGTGCCAGCAGCCAAGGAGGGTACATTCAGTACTTC.

The rearrangement joins TRBV5-1 to TRBJ1-5; 10 nucleotides match TRBD1. The CDR3 loop spans 15 amino acids. V lost 5 bases, J lost 2 bases, and 4 bases stayed unmatched. The germline gives CDR1 SGHRS, CDR2 YFSETQ. CDR3 protein: CASRPGTGGNQPQHF. The CDR3 DNA follows: TGCGCCAGCAGGCCCGGGACAGGGGGCAATCAGCCCCAGCATTTT.

J is TRBJ2-2 and V is TRBV7-3; no definite D call. The CDR3 length is 16 residues. Germline V lookup: CDR1 SGHTA, CDR2 FQGTGA. The V gene lost 1 base and the J gene lost 0 bases, with 9 bases spanning the gap. The CDR3 here is CASSLIGLPNTGELFF. For the CDR3, the DNA is TGTGCCAGCAGCTTAATCGGGCTTCCGAACACCGGGGAGCTGTTTTTT.

This chain links TRBV9 with TRBJ1-2; no reliable D call. This CDR3 has 14 amino acids. Trimming took 3 bases from V and 0 from J, leaving 9 bases between them. Per the germline V gene, CDR1 is SGDLS and CDR2 is YYNGEE. The chain's CDR3 is CASSALGTNYGYTF. Here the CDR3 DNA reads TGTGCCAGCAGCGCCTTAGGGACTAACTATGGCTACACCTTC. Full variable domain (outside the CDR3, taken from reference TRBV9 and TRBJ1-2): DSGVTQTPKHLITATGQRVTLRCSPRSGDLSVYWYQQSLDQGLQFLIQYYNGEERAKGNILERFSAQQFPDLHSELNLSSLELGDSALYFCASSALGTNYGYTFGSGTRLTVV.

The CDR3 sequence is CASSVDGYGYTF. The CDR3 bases are TGTGCCAGCAGCGTAGACGGATATGGCTACACCTTC. The chain couples TRBV9 to TRBJ1-2; D unclear. From germline, CDR1 is SGDLS and CDR2 YYNGEE. Deletions cut 0 bases from V and 5 bases from J, with 5 bases between. CDR3 length equals 12 residues.

This chain joins TRBV2 and TRBJ2-7; no clear D gene. CDR1 SNHLY and CDR2 FYNNEI come from the germline V gene. V was pared by 6 bases and J by 0 bases, with 6 bases between. The CDR3 covers 12 residues. The CDR3 DNA reads TGTGCCAGCAGAGGGCGCTCCTACGAGCAGTACTTC. It specifies CASRGRSYEQYF.

V gene TRBV5-4 combines with J gene TRBJ2-5; TRBD2 aligns across 9 bases. Germline CDR1 is SGHNT and CDR2 is YYREEE (reference sequence). V gave up 1 base and J gave up 2 bases; unmatched junction bases: 6. CDR3 length equals 16 residues. DNA for the CDR3: TGTGCCAGCAGCTTGAGGACTAGCGTCATACAAGAGACCCAGTACTTC. It encodes CASSLRTSVIQETQYF.

The chain recombines TRBV27 with TRBJ1-3; D is possibly TRBD1 (5 bases). With 5 bases removed from V and 3 bases from J, the gap between germline ends came to 11 bases. The CDR3 covers 14 residues. The V gene's germline CDR1 is MNHEY and CDR2 SMNVEV (reference sequence). The CDR3 is CASSRGGYGNTIYF. The CDR3, as DNA: TGTGCCAGCAGTAGGGGAGGGTATGGAAACACCATATATTTT.

This chain joins TRBV7-2 and TRBJ2-7; no clear D. The CDR3 contains 13 residues. Germline-derived CDR1 and CDR2 are SGHTA and FQGNSA. V was cut by 2 bases and J by 1 base, with 6 bases left in between. CDR3 protein: CASSLIRSYEQYF. The DNA for the CDR3 is TGTGCCAGCAGCTTAATCCGGTCCTACGAGCAGTACTTC.

V gene TRBV6-6 combines with J gene TRBJ2-3, with 7 nucleotides matching TRBD2. Per germline, CDR1 MNHNY and CDR2 SVGAGI (reference sequence). There are 15 residues in the CDR3. The trim removed 0 bases at V and 7 bases at J, leaving 7 bases unmatched. The CDR3 nucleotides read TGTGCCAGCAGTTACTCGGGTCTAGCGGCCTATACGCAGTATTTT. It translates to CASSYSGLAAYTQYF.

V is TRBV19 and J is TRBJ1-4, with D hard to call. CDR1 is LNHDA and CDR2 is SQIVND in the germline V gene (reference sequence). CDR3 length: 12 residues. Trimming cost V 7 bases and J 8 bases, with 11 bases left between them. CDR3 sequence: CASKAPYEKLFF. CDR3 nucleotide sequence: TGTGCCAGTAAGGCCCCCTACGAAAAACTGTTTTTT.